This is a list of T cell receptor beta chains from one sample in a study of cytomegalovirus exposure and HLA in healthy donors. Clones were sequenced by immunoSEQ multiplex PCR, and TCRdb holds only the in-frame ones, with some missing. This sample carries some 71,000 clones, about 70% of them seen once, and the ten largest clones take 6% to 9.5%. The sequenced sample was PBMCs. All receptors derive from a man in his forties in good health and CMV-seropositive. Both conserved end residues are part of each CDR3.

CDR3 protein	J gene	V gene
CASSRGQARETQYF	TRBJ2-5	TRBV28
CASSLGGSGASSSYNEQFF	TRBJ2-1	TRBV5-4
CASSIAGEAPRGNQPQHF	TRBJ1-5	TRBV19
CASNRDILNQPQHF	TRBJ1-5	TRBV19
CASSTGGRPPRVYF	TRBJ2-7	TRBV11-2
CSVEDRRAGTDTQYF	TRBJ2-3	TRBV29-1
CASGLAQQSLRSYTF	TRBJ1-2	TRBV7-2
CASAGTYSGIFGYTF	TRBJ1-2	TRBV28
CASRGDSGYTF	TRBJ1-2	TRBV2
CASSQTPQETQYF	TRBJ2-5	TRBV4-1
CASSVESQAGNTIYF	TRBJ1-3	TRBV9
CASSRDRVDGYTF	TRBJ1-2	TRBV7-9
CASSEPGTGNYGYTF	TRBJ1-2	TRBV25-1
CASSFGGLTDTEAFF	TRBJ1-1	TRBV19
CASSSRQGDYGYTF	TRBJ1-2	TRBV18
CASSLDHRGSEAFF	TRBJ1-1	TRBV7-9
CASSYSGTDSYGYTF	TRBJ1-2	TRBV6-6
CAWSRASGGYEQYF	TRBJ2-7	TRBV30
CASSFDRGRRGYTF	TRBJ1-2	TRBV28
CASRGSGHLAKNIQYF	TRBJ2-4	TRBV2
CASSFGSDYGYTF	TRBJ1-2	TRBV11-2
CASSLDTLAGGNEQFF	TRBJ2-1	TRBV7-9
CASSYSEGHEQYF	TRBJ2-7	TRBV6-6
CASSLGLSSGGPTDTQYF	TRBJ2-3	TRBV7-3
CASREGQGYTGELFF	TRBJ2-2	TRBV27
CASSLSLQGADTQYF	TRBJ2-3	TRBV11-3
CAISESIGTGNNSPLHF	TRBJ1-6	TRBV10-3
CASSWAAAGVGNQPQHF	TRBJ1-5	TRBV27
CASSLGGHLNQPQHF	TRBJ1-5	TRBV5-1
CASSLGDRSTYEQYF	TRBJ2-7	TRBV7-9
CASRGQGTDTQYF	TRBJ2-3	TRBV25-1
CASSLWGQGSTEAFF	TRBJ1-1	TRBV7-2
CASSQEGTGLGETQYF	TRBJ2-5	TRBV4-2
CASSPRGTGRAEQYF	TRBJ2-7	TRBV13
CASSDSNQPQHF	TRBJ1-5	TRBV6-6
CASSFGSGGTEAFF	TRBJ1-1	TRBV7-9
CASSWGLTSSGNTIYF	TRBJ1-3	TRBV5-8
CASSVGPSGTDNEQFF	TRBJ2-1	TRBV9
CASSPGNSGRYNEQFF	TRBJ2-1	TRBV9
CASSFGQGGDTEAFF	TRBJ1-1	TRBV5-1
CASGLTSSYEQYF	TRBJ2-7	TRBV6-1
CASSPRALGNQPQHF	TRBJ1-5	TRBV18
CAWGFQGANNSPLHF	TRBJ1-6	TRBV30
CASSTSGGTEQYF	TRBJ2-7	TRBV19
CATSWWATYEQYF	TRBJ2-7	TRBV10-1
CASGLRDSSTDTQYF	TRBJ2-3	TRBV27
CASGHRPNTEAFF	TRBJ1-1	TRBV6-5
CASSVGAGTGELFF	TRBJ2-2	TRBV9
CASSVDGLAADTQYF	TRBJ2-3	TRBV9
CASSVTAIDTEAFF	TRBJ1-1	TRBV9
CASSLVAGEQYF	TRBJ2-7	TRBV5-6
CASSQDLNGGQLTEAFF	TRBJ1-1	TRBV4-1
CASSLVGVQETQYF	TRBJ2-5	TRBV28
CAISGGQGTEAFF	TRBJ1-1	TRBV10-3
CASSLQQGSGYTF	TRBJ1-2	TRBV5-1
CASSPTVNTEAFF	TRBJ1-1	TRBV7-9
CASSHRDTYNEQFF	TRBJ2-1	TRBV27
CASSLDQRLAGVSYNEQFF	TRBJ2-1	TRBV11-2
CASSLVSDRLTDTQYF	TRBJ2-3	TRBV5-8
CASSPPGQGTDTQYF	TRBJ2-3	TRBV6-5